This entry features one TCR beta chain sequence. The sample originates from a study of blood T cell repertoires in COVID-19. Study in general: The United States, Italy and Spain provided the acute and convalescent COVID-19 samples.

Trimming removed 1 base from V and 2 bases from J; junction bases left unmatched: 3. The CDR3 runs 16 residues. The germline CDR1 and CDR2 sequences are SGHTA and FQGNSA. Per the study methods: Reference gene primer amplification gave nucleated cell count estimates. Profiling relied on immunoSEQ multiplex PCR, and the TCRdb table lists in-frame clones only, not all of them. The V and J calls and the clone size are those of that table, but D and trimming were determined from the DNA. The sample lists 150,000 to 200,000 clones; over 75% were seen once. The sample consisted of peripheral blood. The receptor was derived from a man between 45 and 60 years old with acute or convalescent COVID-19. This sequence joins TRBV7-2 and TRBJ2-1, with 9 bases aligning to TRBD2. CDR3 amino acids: CASSLEREAPYNEQFF. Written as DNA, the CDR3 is TGTGCCAGCAGCTTAGAGCGGGAGGCCCCCTACAATGAGCAGTTCTTC. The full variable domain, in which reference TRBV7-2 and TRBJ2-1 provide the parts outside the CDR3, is GAGVSQSPSNKVTEKGKDVELRCDPISGHTALYWYRQSLGQGLEFLIYFQGNSAPDKSGLPSDRFSAERTGGSVSTLTIQRTQQEDSAVYLCASSLEREAPYNEQFFGPGTRLTVL.